One and the same sample provided the 2 T cell receptor beta chains below, sequenced in a study of human T cells and chemical hapten exposure. A single record per CDR3 protein comes from TCRdb applying MiXCR to the RACE reads. Of approximately 110,000 distinct CDR3 sequences listed, roughly 9% are singletons. As for time point: patch test 2, 6 weeks after DPC sensitization. Treatment specified: therapeutic diphenylcyclopropenone sensitization with weekly scalp DPC. This specimen was whole blood, taken in connection with sensitization to the hapten diphenylcyclopropenone (DPC). These receptors were obtained from a woman in her forties with alopecia areata. Some clones in this sample may be carry-over from other donors' samples.

Concerning this clonotype itself: This may be a read error, as it is one base from a much larger clone. V is TRBV14 and J is TRBJ1-2, with unresolved D. This CDR3 has 13 residues. CDR1 SGHDN and CDR2 FVKESK come from the germline V gene. Here the CDR3 DNA reads TGTGCCAGCAGCGACGGTTATAACTATGACTACACCTTC. Translated, it gives CASSDGYNYDYTF.

This clonotype was seen many times. The chain employs TRBV12-3 or TRBV12-4 and TRBJ1-5; D is uncertain. V was cut by 5 bases and J by 1 base, with 12 bases left in between. The CDR3 runs 15 residues. CDR3 loop: CASSRLTGSNQPQHF. CDR3 DNA sequence: TGTGCCAGCAGTAGACTGACGGGGAGCAATCAGCCCCAGCATTTT.